Sequencing of this T cell receptor beta chain was carried out in a study of OX40 agonist ivuxolimab in advanced cancers. As for the study in general: Under the entry rules, prior anti-PD-1, anti-PD-L1 or anti-CTLA-4 therapy was allowed, and about 40% had some.

This clone came up a few times. As yet, its antigen is unknown. The length of the CDR3 is 15 residues. V lost 3 bases and J lost 8; bases outside the gene matches: 9. Germline CDR1 reads SEHNR; CDR2 reads FQNEAQ (reference sequence). Sequenced by immunoSEQ multiplex PCR; TCRdb stores in-frame clones only, minus some. The sample has about 76,000 clones, around 81% seen once. Study-wide findings and caveats: Relative to CD4+ cells, CD8+ T cells on average had more expanded clones.

Autoimmune disease history or systemic immunosuppression excluded patients. The material sequenced was CD4+ or CD8+ T cells sorted from blood, taken in a trial of the OX40 agonist ivuxolimab. The source is an adult with an advanced solid tumor such as melanoma, head and neck, liver or kidney cancer. V usage is TRBV7-9 and J usage is TRBJ2-2; 7 nucleotides agree with TRBD2. CDR3 protein: CASSFLAAERGELFF. CDR3 DNA sequence: TGTGCCAGCAGCTTTCTAGCGGCCGAAAGGGGGGAGCTGTTTTTT. The complete variable domain, with remaining parts taken from reference TRBV7-9 and TRBJ2-2, reads DTGVSQNPRHKITKRGQNVTFRCDPISEHNRLYWYRQTLGQGPEFLTYFQNEAQLEKSRLLSDRFSAERPKGSFSTLEIQRTEQGDSAMYLCASSFLAAERGELFFGEGSRLTVL.